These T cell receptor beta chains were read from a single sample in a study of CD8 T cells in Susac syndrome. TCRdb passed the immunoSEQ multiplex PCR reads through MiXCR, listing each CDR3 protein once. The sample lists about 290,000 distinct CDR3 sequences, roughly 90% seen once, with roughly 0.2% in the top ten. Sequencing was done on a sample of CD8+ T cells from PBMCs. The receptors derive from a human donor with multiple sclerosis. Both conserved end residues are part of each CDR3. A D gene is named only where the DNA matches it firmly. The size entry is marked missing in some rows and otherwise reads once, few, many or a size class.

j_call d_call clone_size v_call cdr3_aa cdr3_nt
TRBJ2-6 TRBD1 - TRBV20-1 CSARDYGETGSSGANVLTF TGCAGTGCTAGAGATTACGGCGAGACAGGGTCTTCTGGGGCCAACGTCCTGACTTTC
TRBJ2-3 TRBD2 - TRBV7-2 CASSLAGRAWTDTQYF TGTGCCAGCAGCTTAGCGGGGAGGGCTTGGACAGATACGCAGTATTTT
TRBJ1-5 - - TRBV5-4 CASSPRHNQPQHF TGTGCCAGCAGCCCCCGACATAATCAGCCCCAGCATTTT
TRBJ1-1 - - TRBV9 CASSVGRDTMNTEAFF TGTGCCAGCAGCGTAGGCCGGGACACTATGAACACTGAAGCTTTCTTT
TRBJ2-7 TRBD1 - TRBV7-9 CASSGTGAEQYF TGTGCCAGCAGCGGTACAGGGGCCGAGCAGTACTTC
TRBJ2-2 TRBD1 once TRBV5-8 CASSTRDRGPPNTGELFF TGTGCCAGCAGCACCCGGGACAGGGGTCCCCCGAACACCGGGGAGCTGTTTTTT
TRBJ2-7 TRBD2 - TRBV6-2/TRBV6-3 CASSYSRREGLGEQYF TGTGCCAGCAGTTACTCGAGGAGGGAGGGCCTTGGCGAGCAGTACTTC
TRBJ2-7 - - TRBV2 CASSENYNYEQYF TGTGCCAGCAGTGAAAACTACAACTACGAGCAGTACTTC
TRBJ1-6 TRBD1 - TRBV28 CASSGFGTDNSPLHF TGTGCCAGCAGCGGCTTCGGGACAGATAATTCACCCCTCCACTTT
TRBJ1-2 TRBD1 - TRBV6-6 CAIGTAIGYTF TGTGCCATCGGGACAGCGATTGGCTACACCTTC
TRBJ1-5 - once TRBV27 CASRLIGGNQPQHF TGTGCCAGCAGGCTCATAGGGGGCAATCAGCCCCAGCATTTT
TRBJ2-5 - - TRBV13 CASSRTEETQYF TGTGCCAGCAGCAGGACAGAAGAGACCCAGTACTTC
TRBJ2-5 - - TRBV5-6 CASSLVGVGTQYF TGTGCCAGCAGCTTGGTTGGGGTCGGCACCCAGTACTTC